Presented here are 21 T cell receptor beta chains from one specimen sequenced in a study of cytomegalovirus exposure and HLA in healthy donors. This PCR relied on a set of 60 Vbeta primers and 13 Jbeta primers. The method was immunoSEQ multiplex PCR; TCRdb's version includes in-frame clones alone and lacks a portion of them. Of about 120,000 clones detected, 70% to 80% appear once; the ten largest clones hold approximately 1.9%. Sample: PBMCs. The receptors come from a human donor in good health.

This clone is classed as medium-sized. V and J are TRBV30 and TRBJ2-6, with a tentative D call TRBD2 (5 bases). V lost 0 bases, J lost 0 bases, and 12 bases lay in between. The CDR3 has 17 residues. CDR1 is GTSNPN and CDR2 is SVGIG in the germline V gene (reference sequence). CDR3 nucleotides: TGTGCCTGGAGTGTTGAGGGTTCGTTCTCTGGGGCCAACGTCCTGACTTTC. This sequence encodes CAWSVEGSFSGANVLTF.

V and J are TRBV7-9 and TRBJ2-5; the D gene is possibly TRBD1 (5 bases). Germline V lookup: CDR1 SEHNR, CDR2 FQNEAQ (reference sequence). Deletions cut 2 bases from V and 5 bases from J, with 15 bases between. The CDR3 extends over 15 amino acids. CDR3 loop: CASSLNRRGAETQYF. The CDR3 nucleotides read TGTGCCAGCAGCTTAAACCGAAGGGGTGCGGAGACCCAGTACTTC.

This clone came up a few times. V is TRBV9 and J is TRBJ1-2; 8 nucleotides line up with TRBD1. Germline loops: CDR1 SGDLS, CDR2 YYNGEE. The length of the CDR3 is 15 residues. J was trimmed by 5 bases and V by 3 bases; bases with no gene match: 9. Here the CDR3 reads CASSGIPGQVYGYTF. The CDR3 DNA sequence: TGTGCCAGCAGCGGGATCCCGGGACAGGTGTATGGCTACACCTTC.

This clone was seen more than once but under ten times. The chain couples TRBV11-2 to TRBJ2-2; 8 bases match TRBD1. CDR3 size: 17 residues. J gave up 2 bases and V 5 bases, and 10 bases lay outside the gene matches. CDR1 and CDR2 from the germline V gene are SGHAT and FQNNGV. CDR3 sequence: CASSPWRTGLNTGELFF. The DNA of the CDR3 is TGTGCCAGCAGCCCTTGGAGGACAGGGTTAAACACCGGGGAGCTGTTTTTT.

Worth noting for this clone: The junction shows a germline mismatch at one end, possibly a read error. The chain links TRBV2 to TRBJ1-2; maybe TRBD1 (6 bases). Germline V gene sequence: CDR1 SNHLY, CDR2 FYNNEI. The CDR3 covers 14 residues. The CDR3 is CASREDQGLYGYTF. DNA of the CDR3: TGTGCCAGCAGAGAAGATCAGGGGCTCTATGGCTACACCTTC. The whole variable domain, filled in from reference TRBV2 and TRBJ1-2, reads EPEVTQTPSHQVTQMGQEVILRCVPISNHLYFYWYRQILGQKVEFLVSFYNNEISEKSEIFDDQFSVERPDGSNFTLKIRSTKLEDSAMYFCASREDQGLYGYTFGSGTRLTVV.

V is TRBV9 and J is TRBJ2-7; the match to TRBD2 covers 14 bases. V dropped 3 bases and J dropped 2; count of bases not matched to a gene: 4. Per germline, CDR1 SGDLS and CDR2 YYNGEE. This CDR3 has 16 amino acids. The CDR3 nucleotides read TGTGCCAGCAGCGGAGGACTAGCGGGAGGTCCCTACGAGCAGTACTTC. Residues: CASSGGLAGGPYEQYF.

Here the CDR3 DNA reads TGTGCCAGCAGCCGTCCTGTGGCCAACCGTGAAGCTTTCTTT. The encoded protein is CASSRPVANREAFF. The chain has TRBV5-6 and TRBJ1-1; D call uncertain. Trimming stripped 4 bases from V and 7 bases from J, with 17 bases between. Germline lookup yields CDR1 SGHDT and CDR2 YYEEEE. The CDR3 totals 14 residues. The full variable domain, its missing parts supplied by reference TRBV5-6 and TRBJ1-1, is DAGVTQSPTHLIKTRGQQVTLRCSPKSGHDTVSWYQQALGQGPQFIFQYYEEEERQRGNFPDRFSGHQFPNYSSELNVNALLLGDSALYLCASSRPVANREAFFGQGTRLTVV.

The chain carries TRBV2 and TRBJ2-7, with D perhaps matching TRBD1 (5 bases). Germline V gene sequence: CDR1 SNHLY, CDR2 FYNNEI. The CDR3 has 16 residues. Deletions cut 1 base from V and 2 bases from J, with 15 bases between. The CDR3 region is CASSEGLWQGTYEQYF. The CDR3 DNA reads as TGTGCCAGCAGTGAAGGATTATGGCAGGGAACCTACGAGCAGTACTTC. Drawing the rest from reference TRBV2 and TRBJ2-7, the complete variable domain is EPEVTQTPSHQVTQMGQEVILRCVPISNHLYFYWYRQILGQKVEFLVSFYNNEISEKSEIFDDQFSVERPDGSNFTLKIRSTKLEDSAMYFCASSEGLWQGTYEQYFGPGTRLTVT.

The chain joins TRBV5-1 to TRBJ2-7; TRBD1 matches at 8 bases. The CDR3 is 14 amino acids. V shed 5 bases, J shed 7 bases, and the junction held 11 bases outside the gene matches. CDR1 SGHRS and CDR2 YFSETQ come from the germline V gene. CDR3 amino acids: CASSSQGAPREQYF. The DNA for the CDR3 is TGCGCCAGCAGTTCTCAGGGGGCCCCGCGAGAGCAGTACTTC.

The chain couples TRBV7-9 to TRBJ1-2; TRBD1 agrees at 8 bases. V lost 4 bases to trimming and J lost 0 bases; unmatched junction nucleotides: 4. CDR3 length: 15 amino acids. Looked up from germline, CDR1 is SEHNR and CDR2 is FQNEAQ (reference sequence). The CDR3 sequence: CASSSPGQANYGYTF. CDR3 DNA: TGTGCCAGCAGCTCCCCGGGACAGGCTAACTATGGCTACACCTTC.

The chain couples TRBV6-1 to TRBJ1-2, with D possibly matching TRBD1 (5 bases). V lost 4 bases, J lost 4 bases, and 16 bases lay in between. This CDR3 has 15 residues. Germline V lookup: CDR1 MNHNS, CDR2 SASEGT. The CDR3 DNA sequence: TGTGCCAGCAGTGGATCGACAGCGAGTATCTATGGCTACACCTTC. Translating gives CASSGSTASIYGYTF.

This clone was seen a single time. This chain links TRBV28 with TRBJ1-5; possible D gene TRBD1, 6 bases. The germline V and J ends were trimmed by 10 bases and 8 bases, with 15 bases remaining between them. The CDR3 length is 12 residues. CDR1 is MDHEN, CDR2 SYDVKM, per germline. Here the CDR3 reads CAIKGGLEPQHF. For the CDR3, the DNA is TGTGCCATCAAAGGGGGATTGGAGCCCCAGCATTTT.

The CDR3 spells CASSQDRRGLPTTNEKLFF. The DNA of the CDR3 is TGTGCCAGCAGCCAAGACCGGAGGGGACTACCGACAACTAATGAAAAACTGTTTTTT. V gene TRBV4-2 combines with J gene TRBJ1-4; tentative D call: TRBD1 (5 bases). V was pared by 0 bases and J by 0 bases, with 17 bases between. The CDR3 loop spans 19 amino acids. Germline V gene lookup returns CDR1 LGHNA and CDR2 YNFKEQ.

The chain employs TRBV18 and TRBJ1-1, with unresolved D. V lost 6 bases and J 0 bases, leaving 5 bases between the germline ends. The CDR3 is 12 amino acids. Germline-derived CDR1 and CDR2 are KGHSH and LQKENI. CDR3 region: CASSRLNTEAFF. For the CDR3, the DNA is TGTGCCAGCTCGCGCCTGAACACTGAAGCTTTCTTT.

The chain has TRBV6-1 and TRBJ2-1, with TRBD2 matching 8 bases. This CDR3 is built from 15 residues. In germline, CDR1 is MNHNS, CDR2 SASEGT. V lost 4 bases to trimming and J lost 4 bases; unmatched junction nucleotides: 6. CDR3 sequence reads: CASSAEGLEYNEQFF. The CDR3 DNA sequence: TGTGCCAGCAGTGCCGAGGGACTAGAATACAATGAGCAGTTCTTC.

This clone appeared a few times. The genes are TRBV28 and TRBJ1-2; no definite D call. The ends were cut back, 7 bases at V and 8 bases at J, with 20 bases in the middle. The germline gives CDR1 MDHEN, CDR2 SYDVKM. The CDR3 extends over 14 amino acids. CDR3 sequence: CASTSPGSPNGYTF. The CDR3 nucleotides are TGTGCCAGCACCTCACCCGGGTCACCTAACGGCTACACCTTC.

As regards this clone: Its ends do not fully match the called genes, so a read error is possible. The chain has TRBV30 and TRBJ2-2, with D possibly being TRBD2 (5 bases). The CDR3 loop spans 13 amino acids. Germline CDR1 is GTSNPN and CDR2 is SVGIG (reference sequence). The CDR3 DNA reads TGTGCCTGGAGTGGCCTCCTGTCCGGGGAGCTGCTTTTT. Its protein product is CAWSGLLSGELLF. The variable domain in full, completed from reference TRBV30 and TRBJ2-2, reads SQTIHQWPATLVQPVGSPLSLECTVEGTSNPNLYWYRQAAGRGLQLLFYSVGIGQISSEVPQNLSASRPQDRQFILSSKKLLLSDSGFYLCAWSGLLSGELLFGEGSRLTVL.

This clone was picked up one time. V and J are TRBV7-8 and TRBJ1-1, with 7 bases that match TRBD1. The trim removed 6 bases at V and 1 base at J, leaving 5 bases unmatched. This CDR3 contains 14 residues. Germline CDR1 and CDR2: SGHVS and FQNEAQ. The CDR3 here is CASSIGTANTEAFF. In DNA form, the CDR3 reads TGTGCCAGCAGTATTGGGACAGCGAACACTGAAGCTTTCTTT.

The rearrangement uses TRBV5-4 and TRBJ2-7, with 7 nucleotides matching TRBD2. V lost 6 bases to trimming and J lost 6 bases; unmatched junction nucleotides: 3. Germline V gene sequence: CDR1 SGHNT, CDR2 YYREEE (reference sequence). The length of the CDR3 is 11 residues. The CDR3: CASTWGGEQYF. The CDR3 DNA follows: TGTGCCAGCACCTGGGGGGGCGAGCAGTACTTC. Full variable domain (outside the CDR3, taken from reference TRBV5-4 and TRBJ2-7): ETGVTQSPTHLIKTRGQQVTLRCSSQSGHNTVSWYQQALGQGPQFIFQYYREEENGRGNFPPRFSGLQFPNYSSELNVNALELDDSALYLCASTWGGEQYFGPGTRLTVT.

A few counts support this clone. The chain joins TRBV6-4 to TRBJ2-2, with D perhaps TRBD2 (6 bases). Germline CDR1 is MRHNA and CDR2 is SNTAGT. V was shortened by 3 bases and J by 4 bases, with 12 bases between the two germline ends. CDR3 size: 15 residues. CDR3 DNA: TGTGCCAGCAGTGATTCCTCTAGCGTCACCGGGGAGCTGTTTTTT. Residues: CASSDSSSVTGELFF.

J is TRBJ1-2 and V is TRBV30; D is uncertain. The CDR3 is 13 amino acids. Germline V gene lookup returns CDR1 GTSNPN and CDR2 SVGIG (reference sequence). In DNA form, the CDR3 reads TGTGCTTCTTTGTGGTTCGTGTCCGGTGGCTACACCTTC. Its translation: CASLWFVSGGYTF.